One sample yielded the 20 T cell receptor beta chains listed below, sequenced in a study of neurological immune-mediated disorders. Each CDR3 protein gets one entry after TCRdb re-called the 5' RACE reads with MiXCR. The table includes 60,000 to 70,000 distinct CDR3 sequences, approximately 5.3% detected once. Material for sequencing was PBMCs. These receptors all come from a human donor with multiple sclerosis. The donor label of this sample is uncertain.

In its sample, this clonotype was seen many times. This sequence joins TRBV20-1 and TRBJ2-1; perhaps TRBD2 as D (6 bases). CDR3 length: 15 residues. V was cut by 7 bases and J by 3 bases, with 19 bases left in between. Germline V gene lookup returns CDR1 DFQATT and CDR2 SNEGSKA (reference sequence). The CDR3 nucleotides are TGCAGTGTTTACTCTGAGGGACTCGGCTACAATGAGCAGTTCTTC. Translating gives CSVYSEGLGYNEQFF.

This clonotype has at least ten counts. The genes are TRBV7-6 and TRBJ2-1; D gene unclear. Trimming removed 1 base at V and 0 bases at J, with 10 bases between. This CDR3 has 16 residues. CDR1 and CDR2 (germline): SGHVS, FNYEAQ. The CDR3 spells CASSLDRAGSYNEQFF. The DNA of the CDR3 is TGTGCCAGCAGCTTAGATAGGGCAGGCTCCTACAATGAGCAGTTCTTC. Full variable domain (remainder filled in from reference TRBV7-6 and TRBJ2-1): GAGVSQSPRYKVTKRGQDVALRCDPISGHVSLYWYRQALGQGPEFLTYFNYEAQQDKSGLPNDRFSAERPEGSISTLTIQRTEQRDSAMYRCASSLDRAGSYNEQFFGPGTRLTVL.

This clonotype was recorded at least ten times. V and J are TRBV5-1 and TRBJ1-3, with D possibly matching TRBD1 (5 bases). Germline values: CDR1 SGHRS, CDR2 YFSETQ. This CDR3 region has 13 residues. The ends were cut back, 0 bases at V and 4 bases at J, with 5 bases in the middle. CDR3 amino acids: CASSLDRGNTIYF. DNA of the CDR3: TGCGCCAGCAGCTTGGACAGGGGAAACACCATATATTTT.

This clonotype was observed at least ten times. This chain joins TRBV5-5 and TRBJ1-5, with TRBD1 matching over 7 bases. The germline V gene has CDR1 SGHKS and CDR2 YYEKEE (reference sequence). CDR3 size: 15 residues. The V and J ends lost 0 bases and 8 bases, in that order; junction bases with no gene match: 8. The CDR3 sequence is CASSLAGGNAKPQHF. The CDR3 coding sequence is TGTGCCAGCAGCTTGGCAGGGGGGAATGCGAAGCCCCAGCATTTT.

This clonotype was seen ten or more times. CDR3 protein: CASSLERAGQTEAFF. CDR3 nucleotides: TGCGCCAGCAGCTTGGAGCGAGCAGGCCAGACTGAAGCTTTCTTT. The rearrangement uses TRBV5-1 and TRBJ1-1, with D unclear. This CDR3 spans 15 amino acids. V was pared by 0 bases and J by 5 bases, with 14 bases between. CDR1 is SGHRS, CDR2 YFSETQ, per germline.

This clonotype showed up many times. The CDR3 region is CASSRPGLGANVLTF. The CDR3 bases are TGCGCCAGCAGCCGTCCGGGACTGGGGGCCAACGTCCTGACTTTC. This chain uses TRBV5-1 with TRBJ2-6; TRBD2 is a possible D gene (6 bases). The germline V gene encodes CDR1 SGHRS and CDR2 YFSETQ. V was trimmed by 4 bases and J by 4 bases, leaving 12 bases between them. The CDR3 runs to 15 residues.

This chain uses TRBV5-1 with TRBJ1-2; D might be TRBD1 (6 bases). CDR1 and CDR2 (germline): SGHRS, YFSETQ. The V and J ends lost 5 bases and 1 base respectively, with 12 bases between them. The CDR3 is 14 amino acids. CDR3 in DNA: TGCGCCAGCAGGTGGGACAAACATAACTATGGCTACACCTTC. Translated: CASRWDKHNYGYTF.

This clonotype showed up many times. This rearrangement joins TRBV20-1 to TRBJ2-3; weak D call: TRBD2 (6 bases). The germline gives CDR1 DFQATT, CDR2 SNEGSKA (reference sequence). Trimming removed 7 bases from V and 2 bases from J, with 13 bases in between. The CDR3 contains 13 residues. CDR3 protein: CSGSGTLTDTQYF. CDR3 nucleotides: TGCAGTGGGTCGGGGACTCTCACAGATACGCAGTATTTT.

A few counts support this clonotype. The chain has TRBV6-1 and TRBJ1-2; perhaps TRBD1 as D (6 bases). Trimming removed 5 bases at V and 4 bases at J, with 14 bases between. The CDR3 is made up of 14 amino acids. Germline V gives CDR1 MNHNS, CDR2 SASEGT. CDR3 region: CASSNNQGSYGYTF. The CDR3 DNA sequence: TGTGCCAGCAGTAACAACCAGGGGTCCTATGGCTACACCTTC.

This clonotype showed up many times. The V call is TRBV10-3, the J call TRBJ2-3, with D perhaps matching TRBD1 (5 bases). CDR1 is ENHRY and CDR2 is SYGVKD in the germline V gene. The germline V and J ends were trimmed by 10 bases and 4 bases, with 18 bases remaining between them. The CDR3 has 14 amino acids. The CDR3 DNA follows: TGTGCCACCCATGAGAGGCAGGGTTCAGATACGCAGTATTTT. Protein product: CATHERQGSDTQYF.

This clonotype was detected many times. CDR3 sequence (DNA): TGCGCCAGCAGCCTCGGGGCGGGGCTGGAAAAACTGTTTTTT. This encodes CASSLGAGLEKLFF. V usage is TRBV5-1 and J usage is TRBJ1-4, with a weak D call TRBD1 (5 bases). The ends were cut back, 4 bases at V and 8 bases at J, with 15 bases in the middle. The V gene's germline CDR1 is SGHRS and CDR2 YFSETQ. CDR3 length: 14 amino acids.

This clonotype was picked up many times. The gene calls are TRBV12-3 or TRBV12-4 and TRBJ2-1, with D maybe TRBD1 (5 bases). V was clipped by 4 bases and J by 5 bases, with 15 bases between them. This CDR3 has 15 residues. The CDR3 here is CASSWAGSRDNEQFF. The CDR3 nucleotides are TGTGCCAGCAGTTGGGCAGGGTCAAGGGACAATGAGCAGTTCTTC.

This clonotype was seen at least ten times. The chain carries TRBV3-1 and TRBJ2-1; TRBD1 matches 10 bases. The CDR3 is made up of 15 amino acids. Germline V CDR1 and CDR2: LGHDT, YNNKEL (reference sequence). The trim removed 1 base at V and 8 bases at J, leaving 5 bases unmatched. CDR3 sequence reads: CASSQVRTGGDEQFF. Written as DNA, the CDR3 is TGTGCCAGCAGCCAAGTCCGGACAGGGGGGGATGAGCAGTTCTTC.

This clonotype was recorded at least ten times. The rearrangement joins TRBV5-1 to TRBJ2-1; no reliable D call. The CDR3 sequence is 12 residues long. Trimming took off 0 bases at V and 10 bases at J, with 8 bases between the two ends. From germline, CDR1 is SGHRS and CDR2 YFSETQ. CDR3 protein: CASSLAVGEQFF. The CDR3, as DNA: TGCGCCAGCAGCTTGGCCGTGGGCGAGCAGTTCTTC.

This clonotype has at least ten counts. This chain joins TRBV3-1 and TRBJ1-1; perhaps TRBD1 as D (5 bases). Germline CDR1 reads LGHDT; CDR2 reads YNNKEL (reference sequence). The CDR3 sequence is 14 residues long. Trimming shortened V by 4 bases and J by 5 bases, and 14 bases separated the two germline ends. The chain's CDR3 is CASSPSWGMTEAFF. The CDR3, as DNA: TGTGCCAGCAGCCCATCTTGGGGGATGACTGAAGCTTTCTTT.

The V call is TRBV6-2 or TRBV6-3, the J call TRBJ1-5; a possible D gene is TRBD1 (6 bases). CDR1 MNHEY and CDR2 SVGEGT come from the germline V gene. V was clipped by 4 bases and J by 3 bases, with 10 bases between them. The CDR3 contains 14 residues. CDR3 amino acids: CASSFDRYNQPQHF. The DNA for the CDR3 is TGTGCCAGCAGTTTTGACAGGTACAATCAGCCCCAGCATTTT.

This clonotype was seen at least ten times. The CDR3 region is CASSYGSGGHSPLHF. The CDR3 region has the DNA TGTGCCAGCAGCTATGGAAGCGGGGGGCATTCACCCCTCCACTTT. The chain carries TRBV5-5 and TRBJ1-6, with D possibly TRBD1 on 6 matching bases. Trimming took 3 bases from V and 8 from J, leaving 15 bases between them. Germline CDR1 SGHKS, CDR2 YYEKEE (reference sequence). The CDR3 runs to 15 residues.

This clonotype was observed at least ten times. This chain connects TRBV20-1 to TRBJ1-2; weak D call: TRBD1 (5 bases). V gave up 3 bases and J gave up 3 bases, with 8 bases separating them. The CDR3 contains 12 residues. Germline-derived CDR1 and CDR2 are DFQATT and SNEGSKA (reference sequence). CDR3 nucleotide sequence: TGCAGTGCTAGTGGGACGGACTATGGCTACACCTTC. Translating it yields CSASGTDYGYTF.

This clonotype was recorded many times. V and J are TRBV5-1 and TRBJ2-3; D is uncertain. CDR3 length equals 14 residues. Per germline, CDR1 SGHRS and CDR2 YFSETQ. V was cut by 2 bases and J by 2 bases, with 9 bases left in between. CDR3 nucleotide sequence: TGCGCCAGCAGCTTAACCCCTTACACAGATACGCAGTATTTT. Translating gives CASSLTPYTDTQYF.

This clonotype came up many times. This chain connects TRBV29-1 to TRBJ1-3; D is unclear. CDR3 size: 16 residues. The germline V gene has CDR1 SQVTM and CDR2 ANQGSEA. With 7 bases removed from V and 0 bases from J, the gap between germline ends came to 19 bases. The CDR3 region has the DNA TGCAGCGCCGCGGGGATTCGTAAGAGCTCTGGAAACACCATATATTTT. This sequence encodes CSAAGIRKSSGNTIYF.